The count of the clone carrying this TCR beta chain is one. Its antigen remains unknown. The sample belongs to a study of Graves' ophthalmopathy and Graves' hyperthyroidism. Patients with other autoimmune diseases, uncontrolled infections, pregnancy or lactation were excluded. Clinical symptoms, serum thyroxine, TRAb, thyroid ultrasound and orbital computed tomography formed the basis of diagnosis. RNA transcripts were the template, and TCR beta CDR3 regions were amplified from them. An initial RT-PCR round employing HTBI primers preceded a second-round multiplex PCR. Using its own MiXCR run on the multiplex PCR reads, TCRdb lists one record per CDR3 protein. Of 500,000 to 800,000 distinct CDR3 sequences in the sample, about two fifths were seen once. Broader study findings: Researchers report that a 13-signature model separated ophthalmopathy from stable hyperthyroidism, posting 87.88% sensitivity and 75% to 84% specificity.

Looked up from germline, CDR1 is SQVTM and CDR2 is ANQGSEA. V shed 4 bases and J shed 15 bases, with 13 bases lying between them. This CDR3 contains 10 residues. Input material: peripheral blood. The receptor was derived from an adult man with Graves' ophthalmopathy. The gene calls are TRBV29-1 and TRBJ1-3, with D perhaps TRBD1 (5 bases). CDR3 DNA: TGCAGCGTTGTCCAGGACACCGCATATTTT. Translated, it gives CSVVQDTAYF.